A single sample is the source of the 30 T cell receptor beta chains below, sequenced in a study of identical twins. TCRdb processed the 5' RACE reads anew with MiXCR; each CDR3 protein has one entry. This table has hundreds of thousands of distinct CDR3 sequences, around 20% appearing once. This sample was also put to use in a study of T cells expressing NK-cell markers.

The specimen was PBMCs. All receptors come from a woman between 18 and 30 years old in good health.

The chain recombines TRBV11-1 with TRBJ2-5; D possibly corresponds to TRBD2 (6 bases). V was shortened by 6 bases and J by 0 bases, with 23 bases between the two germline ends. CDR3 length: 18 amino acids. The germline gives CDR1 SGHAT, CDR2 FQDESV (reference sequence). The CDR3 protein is CASSSPIRGRINQETQYF. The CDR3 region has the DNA TGTGCCAGCAGTTCCCCAATCCGGGGGAGGATTAACCAAGAGACCCAGTACTTC. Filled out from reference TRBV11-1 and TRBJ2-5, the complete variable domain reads EAEVAQSPRYKITEKSQAVAFWCDPISGHATLYWYRQILGQGPELLVQFQDESVVDDSQLPKDRFSAERLKGVDSTLKIQPAELGDSAMYLCASSSPIRGRINQETQYFGPGTRLLVL.

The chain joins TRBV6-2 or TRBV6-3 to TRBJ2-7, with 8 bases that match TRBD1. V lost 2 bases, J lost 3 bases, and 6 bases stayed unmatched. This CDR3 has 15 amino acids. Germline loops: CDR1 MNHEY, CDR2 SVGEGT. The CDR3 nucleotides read TGTGCCAGCAGTTACCACGGACAGGGTAACTACGAGCAGTACTTC. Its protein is CASSYHGQGNYEQYF.

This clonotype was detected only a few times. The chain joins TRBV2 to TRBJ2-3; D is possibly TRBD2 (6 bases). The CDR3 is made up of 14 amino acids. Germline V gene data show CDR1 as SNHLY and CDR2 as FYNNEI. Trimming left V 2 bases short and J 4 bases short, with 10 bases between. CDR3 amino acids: CASSELTSSDTQYF. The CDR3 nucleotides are TGTGCCAGCAGTGAATTGACTAGTTCAGATACGCAGTATTTT.

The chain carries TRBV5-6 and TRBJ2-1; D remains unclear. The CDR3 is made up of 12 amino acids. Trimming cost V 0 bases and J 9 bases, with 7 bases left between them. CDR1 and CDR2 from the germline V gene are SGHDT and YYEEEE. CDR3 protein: CASSLGFSEQFF. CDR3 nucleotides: TGTGCCAGCAGCTTGGGGTTTAGTGAGCAGTTCTTC. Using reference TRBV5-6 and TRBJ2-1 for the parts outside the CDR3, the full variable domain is DAGVTQSPTHLIKTRGQQVTLRCSPKSGHDTVSWYQQALGQGPQFIFQYYEEEERQRGNFPDRFSGHQFPNYSSELNVNALLLGDSALYLCASSLGFSEQFFGPGTRLTVL.

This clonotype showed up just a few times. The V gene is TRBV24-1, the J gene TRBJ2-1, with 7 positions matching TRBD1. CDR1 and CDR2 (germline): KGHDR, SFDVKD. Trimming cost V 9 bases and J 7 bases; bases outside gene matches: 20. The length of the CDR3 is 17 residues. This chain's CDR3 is CATAQGRGSGRGNEQFF. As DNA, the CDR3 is TGTGCCACCGCCCAGGGCAGGGGGTCCGGCCGGGGAAATGAGCAGTTCTTC.

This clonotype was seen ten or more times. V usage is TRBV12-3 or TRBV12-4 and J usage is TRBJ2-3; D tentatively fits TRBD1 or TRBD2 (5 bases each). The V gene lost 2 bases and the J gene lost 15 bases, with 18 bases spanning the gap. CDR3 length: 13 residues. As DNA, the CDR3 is TGTGCCAGCAGTTTATCATCCGGGACCCTGGAATATTTT. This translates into CASSLSSGTLEYF.

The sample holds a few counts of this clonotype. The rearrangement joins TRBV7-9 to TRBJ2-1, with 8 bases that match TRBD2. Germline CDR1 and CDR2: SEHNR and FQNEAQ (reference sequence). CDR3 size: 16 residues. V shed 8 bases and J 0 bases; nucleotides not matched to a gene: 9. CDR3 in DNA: TGTGCCAGCTTACGACTCGGGGGGGGCTCCTACAATGAGCAGTTCTTC. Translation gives CASLRLGGGSYNEQFF.

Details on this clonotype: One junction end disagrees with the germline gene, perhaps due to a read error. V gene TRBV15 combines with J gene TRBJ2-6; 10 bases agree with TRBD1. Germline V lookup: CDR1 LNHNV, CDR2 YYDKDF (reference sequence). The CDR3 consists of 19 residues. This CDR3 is CATSRDRGFLISGVNVLTF. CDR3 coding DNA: TGTGCCACCAGCAGGGACAGGGGGTTTTTAATCTCTGGGGTCAACGTCCTGACTTTC.

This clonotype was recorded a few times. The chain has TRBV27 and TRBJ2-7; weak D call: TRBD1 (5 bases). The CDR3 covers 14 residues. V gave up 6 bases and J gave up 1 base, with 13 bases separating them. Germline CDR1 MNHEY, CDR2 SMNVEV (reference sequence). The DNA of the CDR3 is TGTGCCAGCAGCGGCGCAGCAGGGTCCTACGAGCAGTACTTC. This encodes CASSGAAGSYEQYF.

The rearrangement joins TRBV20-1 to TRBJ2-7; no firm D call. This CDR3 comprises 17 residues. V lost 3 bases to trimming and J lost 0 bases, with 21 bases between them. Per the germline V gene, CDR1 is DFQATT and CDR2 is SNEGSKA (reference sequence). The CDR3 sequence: CSASTMTAQPTSYEQYF. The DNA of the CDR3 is TGCAGTGCTAGCACCATGACTGCACAACCCACCTCCTACGAGCAGTACTTC.

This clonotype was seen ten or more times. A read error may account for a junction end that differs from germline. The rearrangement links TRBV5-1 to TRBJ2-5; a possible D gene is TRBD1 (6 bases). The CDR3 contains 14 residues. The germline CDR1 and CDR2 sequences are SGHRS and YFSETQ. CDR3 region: CASSLSGGRETQYF. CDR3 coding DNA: TGTGCCAGCAGTTTATCTGGGGGCCGAGAGACCCAGTACTTC.

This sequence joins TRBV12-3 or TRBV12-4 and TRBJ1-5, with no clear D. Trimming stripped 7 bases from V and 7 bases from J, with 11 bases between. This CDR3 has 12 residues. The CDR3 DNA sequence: TGTGCCAGCACCACTCTGGGGCAGCCCCAGCATTTT. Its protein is CASTTLGQPQHF.

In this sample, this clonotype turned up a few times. CDR3 region: CASSLLTFKGSTEAFF. The CDR3 region has the DNA TGTGCCAGCAGCTTATTAACTTTTAAGGGGTCCACTGAAGCTTTCTTT. This rearrangement joins TRBV7-8 to TRBJ1-1; the D gene is possibly TRBD1 (5 bases). The CDR3 is 16 residues long. V was trimmed by 2 bases and J by 4 bases, leaving 17 bases between them. Germline assignment: CDR1 SGHVS and CDR2 FQNEAQ.

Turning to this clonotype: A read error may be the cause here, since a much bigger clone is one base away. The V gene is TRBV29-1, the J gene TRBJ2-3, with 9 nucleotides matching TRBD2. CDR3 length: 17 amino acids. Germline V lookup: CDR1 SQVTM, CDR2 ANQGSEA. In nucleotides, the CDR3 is TGCAGCGTTGCGGGGACTAGCCGATATGTGAGCAGAGATACGCAGTATTTT. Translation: CSVAGTSRYVSRDTQYF.

CDR3 residues: CASSLGVAGPIAFF. CDR3 DNA sequence: TGTGCCAGCAGTTTAGGGGTCGCGGGGCCGATAGCTTTCTTT. The chain has TRBV12-3 or TRBV12-4 and TRBJ1-1, with D possibly matching TRBD1 (5 bases). Trimming took off 1 base at V and 10 bases at J, with 16 bases between the two ends. The CDR3 is 14 residues long.

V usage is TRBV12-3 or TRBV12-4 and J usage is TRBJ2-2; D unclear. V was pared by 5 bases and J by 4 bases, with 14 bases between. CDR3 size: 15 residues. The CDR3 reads CASSTSQVGTGELFF. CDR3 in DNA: TGTGCCAGCAGTACGTCCCAGGTGGGCACCGGGGAGCTGTTTTTT.

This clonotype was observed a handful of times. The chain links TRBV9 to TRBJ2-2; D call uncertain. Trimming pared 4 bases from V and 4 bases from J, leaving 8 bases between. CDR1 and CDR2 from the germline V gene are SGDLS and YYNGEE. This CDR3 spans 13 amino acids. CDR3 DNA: TGTGCCAGCAGCCCCATATCCACCGGGGAGCTGTTTTTT. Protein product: CASSPISTGELFF. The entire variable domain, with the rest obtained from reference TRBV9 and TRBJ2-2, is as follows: DSGVTQTPKHLITATGQRVTLRCSPRSGDLSVYWYQQSLDQGLQFLIQYYNGEERAKGNILERFSAQQFPDLHSELNLSSLELGDSALYFCASSPISTGELFFGEGSRLTVL.

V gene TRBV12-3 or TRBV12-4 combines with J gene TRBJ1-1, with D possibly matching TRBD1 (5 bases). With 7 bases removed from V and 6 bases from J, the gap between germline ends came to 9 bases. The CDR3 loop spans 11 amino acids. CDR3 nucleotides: TGTGCCAGCATGGGGGTGGCTGAAGCTTTCTTT. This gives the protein CASMGVAEAFF.

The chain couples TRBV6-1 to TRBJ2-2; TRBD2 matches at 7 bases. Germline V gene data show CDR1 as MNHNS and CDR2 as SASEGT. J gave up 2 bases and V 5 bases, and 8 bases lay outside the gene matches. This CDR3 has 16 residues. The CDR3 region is CASSPRRLANTGELFF. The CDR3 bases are TGTGCCAGCAGTCCCCGACGACTAGCTAACACCGGGGAGCTGTTTTTT.

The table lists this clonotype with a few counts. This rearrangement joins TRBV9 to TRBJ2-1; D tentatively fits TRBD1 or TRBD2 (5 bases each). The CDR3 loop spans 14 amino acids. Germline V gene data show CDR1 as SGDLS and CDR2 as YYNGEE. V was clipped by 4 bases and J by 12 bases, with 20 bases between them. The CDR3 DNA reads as TGTGCCAGCAGCACCGGTCCCGGGGACGTCGTGCAGTTCTTC. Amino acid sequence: CASSTGPGDVVQFF. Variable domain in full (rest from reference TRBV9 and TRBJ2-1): DSGVTQTPKHLITATGQRVTLRCSPRSGDLSVYWYQQSLDQGLQFLIQYYNGEERAKGNILERFSAQQFPDLHSELNLSSLELGDSALYFCASSTGPGDVVQFFGPGTRLTVL.

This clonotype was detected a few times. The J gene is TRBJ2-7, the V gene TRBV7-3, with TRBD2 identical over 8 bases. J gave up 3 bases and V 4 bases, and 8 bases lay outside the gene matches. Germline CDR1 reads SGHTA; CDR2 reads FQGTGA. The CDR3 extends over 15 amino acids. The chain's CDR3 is CASSSSGGHGYEQYF. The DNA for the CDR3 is TGTGCCAGCAGCTCCTCGGGGGGGCATGGCTACGAGCAGTACTTC.

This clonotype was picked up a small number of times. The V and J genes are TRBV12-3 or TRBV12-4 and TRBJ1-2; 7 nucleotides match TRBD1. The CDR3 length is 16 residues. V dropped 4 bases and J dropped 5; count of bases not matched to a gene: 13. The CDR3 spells CASSSAGRTGVYGYTF. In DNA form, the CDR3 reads TGTGCCAGCAGTTCCGCCGGGCGAACAGGGGTTTATGGCTACACCTTC.

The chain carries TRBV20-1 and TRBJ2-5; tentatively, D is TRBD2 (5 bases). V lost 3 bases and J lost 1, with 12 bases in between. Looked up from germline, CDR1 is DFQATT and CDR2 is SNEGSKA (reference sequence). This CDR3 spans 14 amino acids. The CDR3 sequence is CSARRRAGQETQYF. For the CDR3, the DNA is TGCAGTGCTAGGCGGCGGGCAGGCCAAGAGACCCAGTACTTC.

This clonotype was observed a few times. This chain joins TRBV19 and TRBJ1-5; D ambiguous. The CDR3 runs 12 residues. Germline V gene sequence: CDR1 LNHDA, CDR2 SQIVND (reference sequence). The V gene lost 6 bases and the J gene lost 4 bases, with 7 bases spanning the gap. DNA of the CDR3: TGTGCCAGTAGGCCGCCAAATCAGCCCCAGCATTTT. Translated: CASRPPNQPQHF. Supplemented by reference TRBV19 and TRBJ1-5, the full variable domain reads DGGITQSPKYLFRKEGQNVTLSCEQNLNHDAMYWYRQDPGQGLRLIYYSQIVNDFQKGDIAEGYSVSREKKESFPLTVTSAQKNPTAFYLCASRPPNQPQHFGDGTRLSIL.

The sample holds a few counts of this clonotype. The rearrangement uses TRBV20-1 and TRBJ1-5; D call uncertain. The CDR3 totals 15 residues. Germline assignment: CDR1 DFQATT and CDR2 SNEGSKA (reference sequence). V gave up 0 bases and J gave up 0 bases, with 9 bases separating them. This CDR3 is CSARDRAASNQPQHF. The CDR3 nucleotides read TGCAGTGCTAGAGATCGGGCAGCTAGCAATCAGCCCCAGCATTTT.

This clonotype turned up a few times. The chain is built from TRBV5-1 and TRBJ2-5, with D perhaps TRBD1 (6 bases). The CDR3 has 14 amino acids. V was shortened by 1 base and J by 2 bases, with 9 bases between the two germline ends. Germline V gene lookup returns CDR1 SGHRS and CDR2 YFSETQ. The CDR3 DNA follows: TGCGCCAGCAGCTTGACAGGGCTACAAGAGACCCAGTACTTC. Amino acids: CASSLTGLQETQYF.

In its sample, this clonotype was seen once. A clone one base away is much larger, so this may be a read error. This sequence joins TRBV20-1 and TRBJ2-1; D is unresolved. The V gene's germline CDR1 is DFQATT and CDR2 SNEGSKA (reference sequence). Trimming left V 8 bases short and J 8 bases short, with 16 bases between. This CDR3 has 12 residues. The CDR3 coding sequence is TGCAGTTCCAGGAGAGTAGAGCATGAGCAGTTCTTC. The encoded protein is CSSRRVEHEQFF.

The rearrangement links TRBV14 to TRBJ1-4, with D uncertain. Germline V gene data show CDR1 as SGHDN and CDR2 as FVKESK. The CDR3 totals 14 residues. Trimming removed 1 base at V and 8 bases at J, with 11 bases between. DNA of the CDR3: TGTGCCAGCAGCCAAGGTGGGAGAGGAGAAAAACTGTTTTTT. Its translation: CASSQGGRGEKLFF.

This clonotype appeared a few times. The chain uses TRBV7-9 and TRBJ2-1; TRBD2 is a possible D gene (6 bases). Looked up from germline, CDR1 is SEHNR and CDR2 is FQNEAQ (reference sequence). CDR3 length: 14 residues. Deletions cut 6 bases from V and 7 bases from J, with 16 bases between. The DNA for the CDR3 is TGTGCCAGCAGTCCGGGACTTACGGAGAATGAGCAGTTCTTC. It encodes CASSPGLTENEQFF.

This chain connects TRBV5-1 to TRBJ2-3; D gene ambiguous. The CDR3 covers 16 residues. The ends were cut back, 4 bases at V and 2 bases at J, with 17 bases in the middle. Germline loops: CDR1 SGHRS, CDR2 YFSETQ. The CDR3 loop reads CASSAQSVAYTDTQYF. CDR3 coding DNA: TGCGCCAGCAGCGCCCAGAGTGTCGCCTACACAGATACGCAGTATTTT.